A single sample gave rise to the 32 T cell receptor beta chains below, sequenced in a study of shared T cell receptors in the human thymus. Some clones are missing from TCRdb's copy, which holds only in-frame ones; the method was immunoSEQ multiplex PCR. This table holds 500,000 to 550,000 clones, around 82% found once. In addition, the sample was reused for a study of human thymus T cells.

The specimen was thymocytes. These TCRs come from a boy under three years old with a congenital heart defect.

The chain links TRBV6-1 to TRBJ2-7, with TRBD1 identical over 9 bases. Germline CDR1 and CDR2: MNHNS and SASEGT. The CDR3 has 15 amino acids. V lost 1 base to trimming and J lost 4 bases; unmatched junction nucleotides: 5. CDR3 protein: CASSEEGQGNYEQYF. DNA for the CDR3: TGTGCCAGCAGTGAAGAGGGACAGGGAAATTACGAGCAGTACTTC.

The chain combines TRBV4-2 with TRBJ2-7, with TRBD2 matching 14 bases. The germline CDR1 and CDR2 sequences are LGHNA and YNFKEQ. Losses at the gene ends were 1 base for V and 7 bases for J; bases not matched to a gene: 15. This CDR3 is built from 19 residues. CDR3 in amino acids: CASSQGGTKTSGRVREQYF. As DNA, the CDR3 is TGTGCCAGCAGCCAAGGGGGGACAAAGACTAGCGGGAGGGTAAGGGAGCAGTACTTC.

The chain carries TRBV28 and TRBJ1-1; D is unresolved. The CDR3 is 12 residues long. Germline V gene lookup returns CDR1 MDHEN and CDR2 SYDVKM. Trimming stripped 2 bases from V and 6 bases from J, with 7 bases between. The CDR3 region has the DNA TGTGCCAGCAGTTTAGAGGTTGCTGAAGCTTTCTTT. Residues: CASSLEVAEAFF.

The CDR3, as DNA: TGTGCCAGCAGCTTAGCCGGGAGGGGGCCCTACGAGCAGTACTTC. Encoded protein: CASSLAGRGPYEQYF. The chain is built from TRBV7-2 and TRBJ2-7, with D maybe TRBD2 (8 bases). The CDR3 runs 15 residues. CDR1 SGHTA and CDR2 FQGNSA come from the germline V gene. V was trimmed by 0 bases and J by 2 bases, leaving 11 bases between them.

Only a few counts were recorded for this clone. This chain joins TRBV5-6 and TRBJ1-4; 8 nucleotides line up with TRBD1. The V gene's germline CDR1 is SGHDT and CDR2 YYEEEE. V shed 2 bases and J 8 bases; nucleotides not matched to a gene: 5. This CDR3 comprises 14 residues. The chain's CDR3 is CASSLQGVREKLFF. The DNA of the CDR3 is TGTGCCAGCAGCTTACAGGGGGTTCGAGAAAAACTGTTTTTT.

CDR3 bases: TGTGCCAGCAGCACCAGGGACACCGGGGAGCTGTTTTTT. It encodes CASSTRDTGELFF. V usage is TRBV11-2 and J usage is TRBJ2-2; D possibly corresponds to TRBD1 (5 bases). V was trimmed by 5 bases and J by 3 bases, leaving 7 bases between them. CDR1 is SGHAT, CDR2 FQNNGV, per germline. The length of the CDR3 is 13 residues. The full variable domain, completed using reference TRBV11-2 and TRBJ2-2, is EAGVAQSPRYKIIEKRQSVAFWCNPISGHATLYWYQQILGQGPKLLIQFQNNGVVDDSQLPKDRFSAERLKGVDSTLKIQPAKLEDSAVYLCASSTRDTGELFFGEGSRLTVL.

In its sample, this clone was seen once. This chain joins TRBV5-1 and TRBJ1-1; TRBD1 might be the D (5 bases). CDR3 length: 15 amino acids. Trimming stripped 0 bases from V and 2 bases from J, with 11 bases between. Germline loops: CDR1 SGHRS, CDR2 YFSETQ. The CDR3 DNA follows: TGCGCCAGCAGCTTGGCCGGACAACTTAACACTGAAGCTTTCTTT. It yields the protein CASSLAGQLNTEAFF.

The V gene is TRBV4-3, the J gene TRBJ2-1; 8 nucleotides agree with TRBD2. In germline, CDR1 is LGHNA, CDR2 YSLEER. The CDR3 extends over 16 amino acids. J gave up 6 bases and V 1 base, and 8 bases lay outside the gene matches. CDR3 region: CASSQAPGGRFNEQFF. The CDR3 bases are TGCGCCAGCAGCCAAGCTCCCGGCGGGAGGTTCAATGAGCAGTTCTTC.

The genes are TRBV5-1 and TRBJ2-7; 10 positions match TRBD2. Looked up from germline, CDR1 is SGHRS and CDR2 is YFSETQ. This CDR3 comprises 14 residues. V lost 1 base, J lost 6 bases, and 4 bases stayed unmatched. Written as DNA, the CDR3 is TGCGCCAGCAGCTTGCCGGGACTAGCGTGCGAGCAGTACTTC. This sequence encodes CASSLPGLACEQYF.

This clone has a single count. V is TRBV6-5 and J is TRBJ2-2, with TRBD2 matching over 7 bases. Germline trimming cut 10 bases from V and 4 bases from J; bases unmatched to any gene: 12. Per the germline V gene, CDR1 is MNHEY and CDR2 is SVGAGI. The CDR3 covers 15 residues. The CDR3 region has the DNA TGTGCCACCCGGCGGCTAGCGGTTCTCACCGGGGAGCTGTTTTTT. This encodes CATRRLAVLTGELFF.

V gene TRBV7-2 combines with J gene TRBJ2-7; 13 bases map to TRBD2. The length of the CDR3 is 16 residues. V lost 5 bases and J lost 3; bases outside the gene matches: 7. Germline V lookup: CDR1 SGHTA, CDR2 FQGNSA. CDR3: CASSPLTSGRFYEQYF. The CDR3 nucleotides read TGTGCCAGCAGCCCCCTGACTAGCGGGAGGTTCTACGAGCAGTACTTC. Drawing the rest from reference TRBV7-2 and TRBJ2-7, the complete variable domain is GAGVSQSPSNKVTEKGKDVELRCDPISGHTALYWYRQSLGQGLEFLIYFQGNSAPDKSGLPSDRFSAERTGGSVSTLTIQRTQQEDSAVYLCASSPLTSGRFYEQYFGPGTRLTVT.

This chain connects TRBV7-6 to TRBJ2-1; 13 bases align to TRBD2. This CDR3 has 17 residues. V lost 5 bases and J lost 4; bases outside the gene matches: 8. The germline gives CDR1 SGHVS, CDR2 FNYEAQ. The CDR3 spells CASSRTSGSIAYNEQFF. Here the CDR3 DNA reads TGTGCCAGCAGCCGGACTAGCGGGAGTATTGCTTACAATGAGCAGTTCTTC. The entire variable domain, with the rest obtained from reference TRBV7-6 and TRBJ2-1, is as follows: GAGVSQSPRYKVTKRGQDVALRCDPISGHVSLYWYRQALGQGPEFLTYFNYEAQQDKSGLPNDRFSAERPEGSISTLTIQRTEQRDSAMYRCASSRTSGSIAYNEQFFGPGTRLTVL.

CDR3 sequence (DNA): TGTGCCAGTAGTGGCCGGGACAGGGGAAACACTGAAGCTTTCTTT. Amino acid sequence: CASSGRDRGNTEAFF. The chain recombines TRBV19 with TRBJ1-1; 10 bases fit TRBD1. This CDR3 comprises 15 residues. Germline loops: CDR1 LNHDA, CDR2 SQIVND (reference sequence). V lost 5 bases to trimming and J lost 2 bases; unmatched junction nucleotides: 5.

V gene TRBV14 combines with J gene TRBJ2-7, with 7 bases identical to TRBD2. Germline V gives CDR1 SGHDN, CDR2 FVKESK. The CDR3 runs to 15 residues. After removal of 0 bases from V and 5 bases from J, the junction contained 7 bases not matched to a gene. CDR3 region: CASSQDGREDDEQYF. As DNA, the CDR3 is TGTGCCAGCAGCCAAGATGGACGGGAGGATGACGAGCAGTACTTC.

For the CDR3, the DNA is TGCGCCAGCAGCCAAGAATTCGGGGGACAGGCTAGAACCAAAAACATTCAGTACTTC. Translating gives CASSQEFGGQARTKNIQYF. The V gene is TRBV4-3, the J gene TRBJ2-4; TRBD1 matches 8 bases. The CDR3 consists of 19 residues. Germline V lookup: CDR1 LGHNA, CDR2 YSLEER. The trim removed 0 bases at V and 2 bases at J, leaving 12 bases unmatched.

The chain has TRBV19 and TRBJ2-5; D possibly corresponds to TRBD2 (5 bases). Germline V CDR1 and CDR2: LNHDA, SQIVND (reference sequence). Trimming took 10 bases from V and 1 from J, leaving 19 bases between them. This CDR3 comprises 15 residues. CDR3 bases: TGTGCCACCAAGGGAGACTCCTCCATCCAAGAGACCCAGTACTTC. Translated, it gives CATKGDSSIQETQYF. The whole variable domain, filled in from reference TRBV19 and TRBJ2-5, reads DGGITQSPKYLFRKEGQNVTLSCEQNLNHDAMYWYRQDPGQGLRLIYYSQIVNDFQKGDIAEGYSVSREKKESFPLTVTSAQKNPTAFYLCATKGDSSIQETQYFGPGTRLLVL.

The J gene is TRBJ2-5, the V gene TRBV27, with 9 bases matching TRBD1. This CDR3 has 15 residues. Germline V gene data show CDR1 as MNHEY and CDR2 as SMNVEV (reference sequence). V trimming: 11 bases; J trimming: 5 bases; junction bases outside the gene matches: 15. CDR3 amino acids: CASRAEWTGEETQYF. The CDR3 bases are TGTGCCTCCAGGGCGGAATGGACAGGGGAGGAGACCCAGTACTTC.

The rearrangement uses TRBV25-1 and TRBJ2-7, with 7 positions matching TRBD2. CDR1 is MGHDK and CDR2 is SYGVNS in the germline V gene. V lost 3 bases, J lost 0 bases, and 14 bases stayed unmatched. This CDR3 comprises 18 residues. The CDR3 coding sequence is TGTGCCAGCAGTGACAACTCGGCGCTAGCGGCTAGCTCCTACGAGCAGTACTTC. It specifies CASSDNSALAASSYEQYF.

The CDR3 sequence is CSAGLAGECISPQYF. The CDR3 nucleotides are TGCAGCGCTGGACTAGCGGGAGAGTGTATCTCACCCCAGTACTTC. The chain is built from TRBV29-1 and TRBJ2-5, with 13 bases identical to TRBD2. Germline CDR1 is SQVTM and CDR2 is ANQGSEA. The CDR3 sequence is 15 residues long. V dropped 7 bases and J dropped 9; count of bases not matched to a gene: 14.

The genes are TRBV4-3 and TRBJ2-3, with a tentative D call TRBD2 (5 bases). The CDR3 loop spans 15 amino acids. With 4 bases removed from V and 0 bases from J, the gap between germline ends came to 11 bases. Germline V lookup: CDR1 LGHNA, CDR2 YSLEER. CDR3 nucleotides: TGCGCCAGCAGCCCCCGAGGGAGAAGCACAGATACGCAGTATTTT. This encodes CASSPRGRSTDTQYF.

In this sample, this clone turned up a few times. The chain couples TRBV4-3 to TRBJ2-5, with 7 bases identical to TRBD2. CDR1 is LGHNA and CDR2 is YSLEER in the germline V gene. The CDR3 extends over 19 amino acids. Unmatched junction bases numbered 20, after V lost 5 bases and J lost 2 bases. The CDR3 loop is CASSREAPNSGNPQETQYF. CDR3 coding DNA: TGCGCCAGCAGCAGGGAGGCCCCCAACAGCGGGAACCCACAAGAGACCCAGTACTTC.

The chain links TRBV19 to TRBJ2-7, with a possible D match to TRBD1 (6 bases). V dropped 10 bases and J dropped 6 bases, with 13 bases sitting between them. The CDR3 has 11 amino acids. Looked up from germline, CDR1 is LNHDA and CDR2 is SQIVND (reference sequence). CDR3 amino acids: CATFRGGEQYF. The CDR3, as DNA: TGTGCCACTTTCAGGGGCGGCGAGCAGTACTTC.

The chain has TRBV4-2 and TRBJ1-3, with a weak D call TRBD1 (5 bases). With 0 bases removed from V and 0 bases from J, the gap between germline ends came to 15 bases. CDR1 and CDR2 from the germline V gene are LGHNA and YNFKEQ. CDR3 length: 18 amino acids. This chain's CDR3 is CASSQDELDRNSGNTIYF. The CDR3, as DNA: TGTGCCAGCAGCCAAGATGAGTTAGACAGAAACTCTGGAAACACCATATATTTT.

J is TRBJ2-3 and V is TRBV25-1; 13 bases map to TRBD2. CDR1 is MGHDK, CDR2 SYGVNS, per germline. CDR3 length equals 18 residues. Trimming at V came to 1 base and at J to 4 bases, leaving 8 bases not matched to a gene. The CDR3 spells CASSESQTSGRSADTQYF. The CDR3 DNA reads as TGTGCCAGCAGTGAATCTCAGACTAGCGGGAGGTCCGCAGATACGCAGTATTTT. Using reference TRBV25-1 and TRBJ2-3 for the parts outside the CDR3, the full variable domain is EADIYQTPRYLVIGTGKKITLECSQTMGHDKMYWYQQDPGMELHLIHYSYGVNSTEKGDLSSESTVSRIRTEHFPLTLESARPSHTSQYLCASSESQTSGRSADTQYFGPGTRLTVL.

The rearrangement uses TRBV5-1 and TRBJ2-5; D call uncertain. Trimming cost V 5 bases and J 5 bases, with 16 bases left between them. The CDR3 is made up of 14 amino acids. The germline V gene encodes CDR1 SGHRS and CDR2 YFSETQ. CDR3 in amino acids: CASRPGSSGETQYF. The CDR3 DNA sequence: TGCGCCAGCAGGCCCGGCTCCTCCGGGGAGACCCAGTACTTC.

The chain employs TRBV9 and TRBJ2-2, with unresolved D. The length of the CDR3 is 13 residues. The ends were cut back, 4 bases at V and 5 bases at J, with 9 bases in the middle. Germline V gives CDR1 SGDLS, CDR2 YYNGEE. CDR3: CASSQQKTGELFF. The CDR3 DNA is TGTGCCAGCAGCCAACAAAAGACCGGGGAGCTGTTTTTT.

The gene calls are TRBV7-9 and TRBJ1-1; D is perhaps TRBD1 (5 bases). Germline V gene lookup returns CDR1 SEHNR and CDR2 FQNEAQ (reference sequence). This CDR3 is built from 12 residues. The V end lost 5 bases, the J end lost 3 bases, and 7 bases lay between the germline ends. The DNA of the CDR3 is TGTGCCAGCAGCATGACAGACACTGAAGCTTTCTTT. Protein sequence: CASSMTDTEAFF.

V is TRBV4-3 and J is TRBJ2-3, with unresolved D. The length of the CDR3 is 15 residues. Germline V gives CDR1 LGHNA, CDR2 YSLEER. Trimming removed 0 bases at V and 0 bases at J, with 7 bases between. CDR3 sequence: CASSQDHSSTDTQYF. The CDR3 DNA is TGCGCCAGCAGCCAAGATCATAGTAGCACAGATACGCAGTATTTT.

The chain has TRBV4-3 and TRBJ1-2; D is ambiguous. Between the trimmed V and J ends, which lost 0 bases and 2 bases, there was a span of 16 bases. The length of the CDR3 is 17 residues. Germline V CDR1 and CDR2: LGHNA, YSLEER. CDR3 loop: CASSQEGSMERNYGYTF. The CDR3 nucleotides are TGCGCCAGCAGCCAAGAGGGTTCAATGGAGAGAAACTATGGCTACACCTTC.

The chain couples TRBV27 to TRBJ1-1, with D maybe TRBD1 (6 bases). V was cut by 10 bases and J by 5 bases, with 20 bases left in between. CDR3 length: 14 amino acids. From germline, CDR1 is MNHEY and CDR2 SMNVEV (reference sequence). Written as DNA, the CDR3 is TGTGCCACCCCCGGGCAGGGGCAGTGGACTGAAGCTTTCTTT. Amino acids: CATPGQGQWTEAFF.

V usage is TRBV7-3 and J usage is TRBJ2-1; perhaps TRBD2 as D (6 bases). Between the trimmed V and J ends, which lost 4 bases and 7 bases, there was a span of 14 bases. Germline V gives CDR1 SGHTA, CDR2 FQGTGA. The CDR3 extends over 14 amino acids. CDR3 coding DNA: TGTGCCAGCAGCTCCGGGACTCCTGGGAATGAGCAGTTCTTC. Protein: CASSSGTPGNEQFF.

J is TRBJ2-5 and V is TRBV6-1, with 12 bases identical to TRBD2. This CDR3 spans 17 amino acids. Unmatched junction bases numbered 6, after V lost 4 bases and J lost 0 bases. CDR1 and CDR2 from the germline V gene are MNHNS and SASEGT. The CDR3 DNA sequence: TGTGCCAGCAGTGTGGCTAGCGGGAGGGGGTACCAAGAGACCCAGTACTTC. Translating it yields CASSVASGRGYQETQYF.